Listed below are T cell receptor beta chains from one sample, sequenced in a study of T cells after posttransplantation cyclophosphamide. Here immunoSEQ multiplex PCR was the method, and the copy in TCRdb shows in-frame clones only, minus some. Of some 27,000 clones listed, just over 85% were seen once; the top ten hold around 3.3%. The sample comprised PBMCs. These receptors originate from a man over 45. The CDR3 runs from the conserved cysteine through the conserved F or W. A D gene is named only where the DNA matches it firmly. Clone sizes are given selectively: once, few, many, or a class where the clone is expanded.

TRBV28	TRBJ1-2	.	.	TGTGCCAGCAGCCCGGACAGCTATGGCTACGCCTTC	CASSPDSYGYAF
TRBV29-1	TRBJ2-1	TRBD2	.	TGCAGCGTTGCCTGGGGGGGGAGCTCCTACAATGAGCAGTTCTTC	CSVAWGGSSYNEQFF
TRBV21-1	TRBJ2-3	.	.	TGTGCCAGCAGCAAACTTCATAGGACTAGCGGGAGAGGAGGCACAGATACGCAGTATTTT	CASSKLHRTSGRGGTDTQYF
TRBV5-1	TRBJ2-7	.	.	TGCGCCAGCAGCTTACTAACCGACTACGAGCAGTACTTC	CASSLLTDYEQYF
TRBV7-9	TRBJ1-1	.	.	TGTGCCAGCAGCTTAAGGGGGGGCGATGAAGCTTTCTTT	CASSLRGGDEAFF
TRBV6-5	TRBJ1-2	.	.	TGTGCCAGCAGTTATTCGGAACAGGGTTCGTATGGCTACACCTTC	CASSYSEQGSYGYTF
TRBV5-6	TRBJ1-2	.	.	TGTGCCAGCAGCTTTGGAGGCACTGCCCTATATGGCTACACCTTC	CASSFGGTALYGYTF
TRBV6-1	TRBJ1-3	TRBD1	.	TGTGCCAGCAGTCCAACCCAGGGGGCTGGAAACACCATATATTTT	CASSPTQGAGNTIYF
TRBV7-2	TRBJ2-5	TRBD1	.	TGTGCCAGCAACGAGGACAGGGGAGAGACCCAGTACTTC	CASNEDRGETQYF
TRBV19	TRBJ2-5	.	.	TGTGCCAGTAGTAACGGTTTCCAAGAGACCCAGTACTTC	CASSNGFQETQYF
TRBV5-4	TRBJ2-1	.	.	TGTGCCAGCAGCCTCCAATACGCAACGGGGAATGAGCAGTTCTTC	CASSLQYATGNEQFF
TRBV19	TRBJ1-5	.	.	TGTGCCAGTAGTATAGACCATAGCAATCAGCCCCAGCATTTT	CASSIDHSNQPQHF
TRBV10-3	TRBJ2-4	TRBD1	.	TGTGCCATCAGTGAGAGGGGGACAGCAGAAATTAAAAACATTCAGTACTTC	CAISERGTAEIKNIQYF
TRBV6-1	TRBJ1-1	.	few	TGTGCCAGCAGTGCCCGTGAAAGCCGGAGGACGGGGGGCGGTCACCCACCAGCTTTCTTT	CASSARESRRTGGGHPPAFF
TRBV6-5	TRBJ2-7	TRBD2	.	TGTGCCAGCAGTAGAAGCGGGAGAAGAGACGAGCAGTACTTC	CASSRSGRRDEQYF
TRBV6-1	TRBJ1-5	.	.	TGTGCCAGCAGTGGTTCGGGGGGAAGACAGCCCCAGCATTTT	CASSGSGGRQPQHF
TRBV18	TRBJ1-1	TRBD1	.	TGTGCCAGCTCACCAATAATCCGGGACAGGGGCACTTTCTTT	CASSPIIRDRGTFF
TRBV6-1	TRBJ2-3	.	.	TGTGCCAGCAGTGAACGAAGGGGGGATACGCAGTATTTT	CASSERRGDTQYF
TRBV4-1	TRBJ2-7	.	.	TGCGCCAGCAGCCAGCCGTGGACTGACGGCTACGAGCAGTACTTC	CASSQPWTDGYEQYF
TRBV29-1	TRBJ1-2	TRBD1	once	TGCAGCGTTACGCGGACAGGGGGGAATGGCTACACCTTC	CSVTRTGGNGYTF
TRBV10-2	TRBJ1-1	.	.	TGCGCCAGCCAGGAAGCCTTCTTTGGTGAAGCTTTCTTT	CASQEAFFGEAFF
TRBV6-5	TRBJ2-3	.	.	TGTGCCAGCAGTTACTCGATAGGAGCAGATACGCAGTATTTT	CASSYSIGADTQYF
TRBV28	TRBJ1-5	TRBD1	.	TGTGCCAGCAGAGGGCCCGGGACAGGGGAACGATATAGCAATCAGCCCCAGCATTTT	CASRGPGTGERYSNQPQHF
TRBV18	TRBJ2-7	.	.	TGTGCCAGCTCACTTATGACAACCATCTACGAGCAGTACTTC	CASSLMTTIYEQYF
TRBV10-3	TRBJ2-5	.	.	TGTGCCATCAGTGGGGAGGAGGAGACCCAGTACTTC	CAISGEEETQYF
TRBV7-8	TRBJ2-3	.	.	TGTGCCAGCAGCCCCTGGGGGCGGAGTCGCACAGATACGCAGTATTTT	CASSPWGRSRTDTQYF
TRBV5-5	TRBJ1-1	.	.	TGTGCCAGCAGCCCACCTACCCGAGCCAACACTGAAGCTTTCTTT	CASSPPTRANTEAFF
TRBV2	TRBJ2-1	TRBD1	.	TGTGCCAGCAGTGAAGGGACAGGGGCAACGAGTGAGCAGTTCTTC	CASSEGTGATSEQFF
TRBV19	TRBJ2-2	TRBD1	once	TGTGCCAGCACAGGGGTTCATTGGGCCGGGGAGCTGTTTTTT	CASTGVHWAGELFF
TRBV4-1	TRBJ2-7	.	.	TGCGCCAGCAGCCGATTAAGGGGCGGAGACAGCTCCTACGAGCAGTACTTC	CASSRLRGGDSSYEQYF
TRBV5-1	TRBJ2-7	.	.	TGCGCCAGCAGCTTGAACAGGGTCCACGAGCAGTACTTC	CASSLNRVHEQYF
TRBV19	TRBJ2-1	TRBD1	.	TGTGCCAGTACACTCGGGACAGGGGGCTACAATGAGCAGTTCTTC	CASTLGTGGYNEQFF
TRBV6-5	TRBJ1-6	.	.	TGTGCCAGCAGTCGGACAAGGGATTCACCCCTCCACTTT	CASSRTRDSPLHF
TRBV6-1	TRBJ2-5	.	.	TGTGCCAGCAGTGCCTTCCGGGACTTCCAAGAGACCCAGTACTTC	CASSAFRDFQETQYF
TRBV6-1	TRBJ1-4	.	.	TGTGCCAGCAGGTCCTCGGGGTTCGGTGAAAAACTGTTTTTT	CASRSSGFGEKLFF
TRBV5-1	TRBJ1-1	.	once	TGCGCCAGCAGGTCCCGGGGTTCGACGAACACTGAAGCTTTCTTT	CASRSRGSTNTEAFF
TRBV4-2	TRBJ1-2	.	.	TGTGCCAGCAGCGTGCGATCAATGGATAAGCGTGGCTACACCTTC	CASSVRSMDKRGYTF
TRBV2	TRBJ2-1	TRBD2	.	TGTGCCAGCTCCGGAGTACCTAGCGGGGGGGCCGGTGAGCAGTTCTTC	CASSGVPSGGAGEQFF
TRBV5-4	TRBJ2-7	TRBD1	.	TGTGCCAGCAGCGTACAGGGGCCCTACGAGCAGTACTTC	CASSVQGPYEQYF
TRBV4-2	TRBJ1-6	.	once	TGTGCCAGCAGCCAGCCGTGGCAGGCAAATTCACCCCTCCACTTT	CASSQPWQANSPLHF
TRBV7-3	TRBJ2-3	TRBD2	.	TGTGCCAGCAGCTCGAGCGGGGGGTCCTTAGGTACGCAGTATTTT	CASSSSGGSLGTQYF
TRBV5-6	TRBJ2-6	TRBD1	once	TGTGCCAGCAGCTTGCGGGACAGGGGAAAACCTGGGGCCAACGTCCTGACTTTC	CASSLRDRGKPGANVLTF
TRBV28	TRBJ1-5	.	.	TGTGCCAGCAGTTATCGACAGGCAAATCAGCCCCAGCATTTT	CASSYRQANQPQHF